The rows below give T cell receptor beta chains drawn from one sample of a study of cytomegalovirus exposure and HLA in healthy donors. TCRdb's table, derived via immunoSEQ multiplex PCR, lists solely in-frame clones and lacks some. The sample contains some 64,000 clones, around 96% of which appear only once. Sequencing was performed on PBMCs. Receptors were obtained from a woman aged 18-35 years in good health and CMV-seronegative. Each CDR3 is given without its conserved first and last residue.

j_call,v_call,cdr3_aa
TRBJ2-5,TRBV18,ASSVPSEETQY
TRBJ2-3,TRBV6-1,ASSELAGADTQY
TRBJ2-3,TRBV29-1,SVVGGLGFSTDTQY
TRBJ2-6,TRBV28,ATRRGGQSGANVLT
TRBJ2-2,TRBV27,ASSSNTGELF
TRBJ2-7,TRBV9,ASTRGSAGTNYEQY
TRBJ2-7,TRBV9,ASSLDTFSYEQY
TRBJ1-1,TRBV27,ASSFPGSNTEAF
TRBJ1-4,TRBV9,ASSGTADKLF
TRBJ2-3,TRBV6-5,ASSDGSADTQY
TRBJ1-1,TRBV13,ASSLVFGADGLNTEAF
TRBJ2-7,TRBV10-3,AISDWDSGSYEQY
TRBJ1-5,TRBV2,ASRPGQGGQPQH
TRBJ2-1,TRBV28,ASRWGQVRF
TRBJ1-1,TRBV7-9,ASSPWQANTEAF
TRBJ2-3,TRBV7-3,ASSLLLADTQY
TRBJ2-3,TRBV7-3,ASSLGPPDTQY
TRBJ1-3,TRBV2,ASRNDRGNTIY
TRBJ2-1,TRBV7-2,ASSPGLAGGAEQF
TRBJ1-1,TRBV29-1,SLGLDTEAF
TRBJ1-2,TRBV19,ATRARGSLYGYT
TRBJ2-7,TRBV27,ASSQRPPGTGGYEQY
TRBJ1-3,TRBV5-4,ASSGGQGAGNTIY
TRBJ1-2,TRBV14,ASRPGQTNYGYT
TRBJ1-2,TRBV30,AWTDTFNYGYT
TRBJ1-3,TRBV28,ASSRGHGGGLNTIY
TRBJ2-5,TRBV7-8,ASSPSGPRAQY
TRBJ2-3,TRBV28,ASSPAGLAGHPPTDTQY
TRBJ2-1,TRBV23-1,ASPGDEQF
TRBJ1-4,TRBV6-1,ASHRGLAEKLF
TRBJ2-4,TRBV7-2,VSSFESIKNIQY
TRBJ2-3,TRBV6-5,ASSDPADTQY
TRBJ2-7,TRBV19,ASSNSGGNTYEQY
TRBJ2-2,TRBV7-2,ASSPGLAGTGELF
TRBJ2-5,TRBV29-1,SVPRDRGLFQETQY
TRBJ2-1,TRBV7-3,ASSPQGQYNEQF
TRBJ2-3,TRBV11-3,ASSLGAGAPVTDTQY
TRBJ2-7,TRBV7-3,ASAAGPQLEQY
TRBJ1-2,TRBV7-8,ASSPRGGVIDYGYT
TRBJ1-3,TRBV27,ASSPITGGRNTIY
TRBJ1-1,TRBV18,ASSPPGWDTEAF
TRBJ1-2,TRBV28,ASSPPGQGGYGYT
TRBJ2-7,TRBV21-1,ASSQRGPDYEQY
TRBJ2-5,TRBV7-3,ASSLMASGGRETQY
TRBJ2-1,TRBV10-3,AISESSGGGYNEQF
TRBJ2-3,TRBV2,ASRNRDRVADTQY
TRBJ2-3,TRBV6-4,ASSEAGTSAGGTQY
TRBJ2-5,TRBV18,ASSTGSPLNRQETQY
TRBJ2-7,TRBV5-1,ASSRPGTGYEQY
TRBJ2-1,TRBV4-1,ASADRYNEQF
TRBJ2-7,TRBV28,ASSLGGETEQY
TRBJ2-2,TRBV19,ATGEGTNTGELF
TRBJ2-7,TRBV10-3,AISETDYEQY
TRBJ2-7,TRBV9,ASSVEGQGSEQY
TRBJ1-2,TRBV7-2,ASRPETGGDYGYT
TRBJ2-2,TRBV7-2,ASSEARWGSGELF